This TCR beta chain emerged from a study of cytomegalovirus exposure and HLA in healthy donors. General study points: In a later analysis, donors in an Asian-associated ancestry cluster reportedly had fewer N-insertions in productive TCRs than the cohort mean. Exclusion applied to some V segments, including TRBV6-2 and TRBV6-3, as they were indistinguishable. Roughly even sequencing depth across donors was the assumption behind the presence/absence analyses.

13 Jbeta primers and 60 Vbeta primers were used for the PCR. The protocol was immunoSEQ multiplex PCR, while the TCRdb copy is restricted to in-frame clones and leaves out a portion. Of fewer than 150,000 clones in the sample, around 80% were seen once. With 7 bases removed from V and 5 bases from J, the gap between germline ends came to 17 bases. This CDR3 region has 14 residues. Germline CDR1 MNHNS, CDR2 SASEGT. This clone came up a few times. What it binds is unknown. The TCR originated in a female donor in good health and CMV-seronegative. The chain employs TRBV6-1 and TRBJ1-1; D may be TRBD1 (6 bases). What was sequenced was PBMCs. CDR3 in amino acids: CASKLQGGVTEAFF. The CDR3 coding sequence is TGTGCCAGCAAGCTACAGGGTGGTGTTACTGAAGCTTTCTTT.